A selection of T cell receptor beta chains follows, all from one sample in a study of blood T cell repertoires in COVID-19. Method: immunoSEQ multiplex PCR; TCRdb's copy keeps in-frame clones and lacks some. Among about 300,000 clones, more than 75% were seen once, and the ten largest hold 1.6%. The sequenced sample consisted of peripheral blood. The source is a woman in her forties or fifties with acute or convalescent COVID-19. The CDR3 runs from the conserved cysteine through the conserved F or W.

>TRBV28|TRBJ1-1
CASSLRRPGTRTGTEAFF
>TRBV19|TRBJ1-3
CASSNRGNTIYF
>TRBV7-9|TRBJ2-1
CASSLTYLSYNEQFF
>TRBV18|TRBJ2-7
CASSPGGSGYEQYF
>TRBV27|TRBJ2-3
CASSWIGSRAGDTQYF
>TRBV18|TRBJ2-2
CASSPDRGGTGELFF
>TRBV2|TRBJ2-1
CASSVAGGSYNEQFF
>TRBV20-1|TRBJ2-1
CSASRGNNEQFF
>TRBV24-1|TRBJ2-1
CATSPLAGVGDEQFF
>TRBV18|TRBJ2-3
CASSPPVDRVEDTQYF
>TRBV18|TRBJ1-5
CASSRKGQFSNQPQHF
>TRBV2|TRBJ1-5
CASTTGFNQPQHF
>TRBV4-2|TRBJ2-7
CASSQDLADYEQYF